This record covers a single TCR beta chain. The data stem from a study of blood T cell repertoires in COVID-19. For the study at large: Sites in the United States, Italy and Spain provided acute and convalescent COVID-19 samples.

Authors' analysis steps: Amplification with reference gene primers provided the estimates of nucleated cell counts. Measured with immunoSEQ multiplex PCR; TCRdb has only the in-frame clones, and not every one. V and J calls plus clone size are reproduced from that table; the DNA served to infer D and trimming. The data contain some 51,000 clones, roughly 91% of them singletons. The germline V gene has CDR1 SGHVS and CDR2 FNYEAQ. The CDR3 consists of 16 residues. Losses at the gene ends were 6 bases for V and 4 bases for J; bases not matched to a gene: 9. The sequence was obtained from a man aged 50 to 59 with active COVID-19. The source material was peripheral blood. This chain uses TRBV7-6 with TRBJ2-1; 10 bases are shared with TRBD1. The CDR3 region has the DNA TGTGCCAGCAGTAGGACAGGGGGTGGCGATTACAATGAGCAGTTCTTC. Amino acid sequence: CASSRTGGGDYNEQFF.